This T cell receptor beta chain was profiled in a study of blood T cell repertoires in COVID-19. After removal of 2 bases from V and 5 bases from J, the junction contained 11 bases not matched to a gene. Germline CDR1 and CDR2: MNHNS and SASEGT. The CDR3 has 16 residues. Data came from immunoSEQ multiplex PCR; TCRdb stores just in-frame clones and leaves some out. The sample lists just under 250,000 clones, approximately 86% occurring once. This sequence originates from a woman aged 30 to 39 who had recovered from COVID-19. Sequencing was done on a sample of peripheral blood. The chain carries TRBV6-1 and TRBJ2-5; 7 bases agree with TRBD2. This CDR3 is CASSERVGTNRETQYF. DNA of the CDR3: TGTGCCAGCAGTGAAAGGGTGGGGACTAACCGGGAGACCCAGTACTTC.